These T cell receptor beta chains were read from a single sample in a study of blood T cell repertoires in COVID-19. Clones were sequenced by immunoSEQ multiplex PCR, and TCRdb holds only the in-frame ones, with some missing. The repertoire has about 170,000 clones, about 80% of them found once; the top ten carry about 20%. Sequences were obtained from PBMCs or T cells enriched from blood (not recorded which). The receptors derive from a woman in her 70s in a cohort exposed to, infected with or recovered from COVID-19 (not recorded which). The CDR3 runs from the conserved cysteine through the conserved F or W. A D gene is named only where the DNA matches it firmly. Part of the rows lack a size; the others show once, few, many or a class for expanded clones.

size: few
J: TRBJ1-4
D: -
V: TRBV5-1
CDR3: CASSLQGGKEKLFF
DNA: TGCGCCAGCAGCTTGCAGGGTGGTAAAGAAAAACTGTTTTTT

size: -
J: TRBJ1-2
D: TRBD1
V: TRBV19
CDR3: CASSIGQALYYGYTF
DNA: TGTGCCAGTAGTATCGGACAGGCCCTTTACTATGGCTACACCTTC

size: few
J: TRBJ1-1
D: -
V: TRBV4-1
CDR3: CASSQEIVGQHEAFF
DNA: TGCGCCAGCAGCCAAGAGATAGTAGGACAGCATGAAGCTTTCTTT

size: -
J: TRBJ2-3
D: -
V: TRBV7-3
CDR3: CASSPFRDSGTGQYF
DNA: TGTGCCAGCAGTCCATTTCGGGACTCGGGGACGGGGCAGTATTTT

size: -
J: TRBJ1-2
D: TRBD1
V: TRBV19
CDR3: CATRDRTFYGYTF
DNA: TGTGCCACTAGGGACAGAACCTTCTATGGCTACACCTTC

size: once
J: TRBJ1-5
D: TRBD1
V: TRBV15
CDR3: CATSRDRGDQPQHF
DNA: TGTGCCACCAGTCGCGACAGGGGCGATCAGCCCCAGCATTTT

size: -
J: TRBJ2-5
D: -
V: TRBV3-1/TRBV3-2
CDR3: CASSPAGGQEGKTQYF
DNA: TGTGCCAGCAGTCCCGCCGGCGGTCAGGAGGGGAAGACCCAGTACTTC

size: few
J: TRBJ1-5
D: TRBD1
V: TRBV30
CDR3: CAWSPGTGQQPQHF
DNA: TGTGCCTGGAGTCCCGGGACAGGGCAGCAGCCCCAGCATTTT

size: -
J: TRBJ2-7
D: TRBD2
V: TRBV20-1
CDR3: CSASRGRAYEQYF
DNA: TGCAGTGCTAGTCGCGGGAGGGCCTACGAGCAGTACTTC

size: few
J: TRBJ2-3
D: TRBD2
V: TRBV5-4
CDR3: CASSLTAGTDTQYF
DNA: TGTGCCAGCAGCTTGACAGCGGGAACAGATACGCAGTATTTT

size: -
J: TRBJ1-2
D: -
V: TRBV28
CDR3: CASVAGANYGYTF
DNA: TGTGCGTCCGTCGCGGGGGCTAACTATGGCTACACCTTC

size: -
J: TRBJ2-1
D: TRBD2
V: TRBV15
CDR3: CATGRAPGLAAPGDPYEQFF
DNA: TGTGCCACCGGCCGAGCGCCGGGACTAGCGGCCCCTGGAGACCCTTATGAGCAGTTCTTC

size: many
J: TRBJ2-1
D: TRBD1
V: TRBV13
CDR3: CASSQGQGYNEQFF
DNA: TGTGCCAGCAGCCAAGGACAGGGATACAATGAGCAGTTCTTC

size: -
J: TRBJ2-1
D: -
V: TRBV6-2/TRBV6-3
CDR3: CASSLQAVLISNEQFF
DNA: TGTGCCAGCAGTTTACAGGCCGTGCTAATTTCCAATGAGCAGTTCTTC

size: -
J: TRBJ2-6
D: TRBD2
V: TRBV10-3
CDR3: CAISESDGLAVGSGANVLTF
DNA: TGTGCCATCAGTGAGTCGGACGGACTAGCGGTGGGCTCTGGGGCCAACGTCCTGACTTTC

size: few
J: TRBJ2-7
D: TRBD1
V: TRBV6-5
CDR3: CASSYDRGVHEQYF
DNA: TGTGCCAGCAGTTACGACAGGGGGGTCCACGAGCAGTACTTC

size: -
J: TRBJ2-1
D: -
V: TRBV6-2/TRBV6-3
CDR3: CASTPYPFGEYNEQFF
DNA: TGTGCCAGCACCCCCTACCCCTTTGGAGAATACAATGAGCAGTTCTTC

size: -
J: TRBJ1-3
D: -
V: TRBV6-2/TRBV6-3
CDR3: CASSYGGTISGNTIYF
DNA: TGTGCCAGCAGTTACGGAGGGACCATCTCTGGAAACACCATATATTTT

size: -
J: TRBJ2-3
D: TRBD2
V: TRBV18
CDR3: CASSPASGSTDTQYF
DNA: TGTGCCAGCTCACCAGCTAGCGGAAGCACAGATACGCAGTATTTT

size: -
J: TRBJ2-1
D: -
V: TRBV29-1
CDR3: CSVGGAGLVSHNEQFF
DNA: TGCAGCGTTGGAGGGGCGGGACTGGTCTCTCACAATGAGCAGTTCTTC

size: few
J: TRBJ2-3
D: TRBD1
V: TRBV18
CDR3: CASSPLGTGGLTDTQYF
DNA: TGTGCCAGCTCACCACTTGGGACAGGGGGCCTCACAGATACGCAGTATTTT

size: -
J: TRBJ2-7
D: -
V: TRBV7-8
CDR3: CASSFGQGLGEQYF
DNA: TGTGCCAGCAGCTTCGGTCAGGGACTTGGAGAGCAGTACTTC

size: -
J: TRBJ2-1
D: -
V: TRBV7-8
CDR3: CASSLGGHEQFF
DNA: TGTGCCAGCAGCTTAGGGGGGCATGAGCAGTTCTTC

size: -
J: TRBJ1-2
D: -
V: TRBV30
CDR3: CAWSDWGGTNYGYTF
DNA: TGTGCCTGGAGCGACTGGGGAGGAACTAACTATGGCTACACCTTC

size: -
J: TRBJ2-7
D: -
V: TRBV7-2
CDR3: CASSLGLALYEQYF
DNA: TGTGCCAGCAGCTTAGGTCTAGCGCTCTACGAGCAGTACTTC

size: -
J: TRBJ2-1
D: TRBD2
V: TRBV28
CDR3: CASSLGFASGVNEQFF
DNA: TGTGCCAGCAGTTTAGGGTTCGCTAGCGGGGTCAATGAGCAGTTCTTC

size: -
J: TRBJ1-4
D: -
V: TRBV5-1
CDR3: CASSWGGDEKLFF
DNA: TGCGCCAGCAGCTGGGGAGGGGATGAAAAACTGTTTTTT